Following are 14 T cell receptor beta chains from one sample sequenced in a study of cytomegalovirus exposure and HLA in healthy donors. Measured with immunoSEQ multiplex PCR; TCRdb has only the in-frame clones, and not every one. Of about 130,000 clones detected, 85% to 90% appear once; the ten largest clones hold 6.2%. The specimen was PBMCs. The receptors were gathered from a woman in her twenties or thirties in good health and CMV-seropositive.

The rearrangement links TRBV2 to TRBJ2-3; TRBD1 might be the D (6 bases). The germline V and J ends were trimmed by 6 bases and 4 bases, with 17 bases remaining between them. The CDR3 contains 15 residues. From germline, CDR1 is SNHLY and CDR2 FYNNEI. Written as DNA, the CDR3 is TGTGCCAGCAGACCACAAGGGGGAGCAGCAGATACGCAGTATTTT. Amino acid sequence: CASRPQGGAADTQYF.

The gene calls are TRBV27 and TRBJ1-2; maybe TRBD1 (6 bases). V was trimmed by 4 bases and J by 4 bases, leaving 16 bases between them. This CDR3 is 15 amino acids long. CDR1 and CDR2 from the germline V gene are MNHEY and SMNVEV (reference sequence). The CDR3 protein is CASSSTSGAAYGYTF. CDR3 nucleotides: TGTGCCAGCAGTTCGACCTCAGGGGCGGCCTATGGCTACACCTTC.

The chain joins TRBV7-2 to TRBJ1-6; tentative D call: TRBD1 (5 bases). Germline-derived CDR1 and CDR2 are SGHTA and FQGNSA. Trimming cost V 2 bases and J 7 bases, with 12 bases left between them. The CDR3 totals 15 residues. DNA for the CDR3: TGTGCCAGCAGCTTATTCCAGGGAGGGAATTCACCCCTCCACTTT. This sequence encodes CASSLFQGGNSPLHF. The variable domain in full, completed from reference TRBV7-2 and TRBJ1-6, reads GAGVSQSPSNKVTEKGKDVELRCDPISGHTALYWYRQSLGQGLEFLIYFQGNSAPDKSGLPSDRFSAERTGGSVSTLTIQRTQQEDSAVYLCASSLFQGGNSPLHFGNGTRLTVT.

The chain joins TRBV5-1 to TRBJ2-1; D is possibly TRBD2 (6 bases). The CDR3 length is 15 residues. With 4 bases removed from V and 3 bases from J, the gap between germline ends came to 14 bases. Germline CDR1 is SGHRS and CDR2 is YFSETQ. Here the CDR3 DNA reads TGCGCCAGCAGCCCTGGGACTGCTGACTACAATGAGCAGTTCTTC. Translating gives CASSPGTADYNEQFF.

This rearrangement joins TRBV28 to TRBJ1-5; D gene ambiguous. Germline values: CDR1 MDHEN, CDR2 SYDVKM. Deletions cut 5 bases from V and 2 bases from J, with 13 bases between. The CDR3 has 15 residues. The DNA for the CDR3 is TGTGCCAGCAGTCCCGAGGCGGGAGGCAATCAGCCCCAGCATTTT. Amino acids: CASSPEAGGNQPQHF.

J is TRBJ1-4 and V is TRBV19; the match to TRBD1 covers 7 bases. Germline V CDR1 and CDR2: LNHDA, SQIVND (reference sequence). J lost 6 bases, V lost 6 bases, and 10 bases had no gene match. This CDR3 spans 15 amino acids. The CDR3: CASRLGQWLHEKLFF. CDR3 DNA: TGTGCCAGTAGGCTGGGACAGTGGCTCCATGAAAAACTGTTTTTT. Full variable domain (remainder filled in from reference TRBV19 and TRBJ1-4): DGGITQSPKYLFRKEGQNVTLSCEQNLNHDAMYWYRQDPGQGLRLIYYSQIVNDFQKGDIAEGYSVSREKKESFPLTVTSAQKNPTAFYLCASRLGQWLHEKLFFGSGTQLSVL.

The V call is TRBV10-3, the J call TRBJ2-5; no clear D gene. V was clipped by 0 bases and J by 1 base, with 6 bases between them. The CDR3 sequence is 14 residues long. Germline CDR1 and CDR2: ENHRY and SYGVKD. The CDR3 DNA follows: TGTGCCATCAGTGAGTCGGTACTCCAAGAGACCCAGTACTTC. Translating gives CAISESVLQETQYF.

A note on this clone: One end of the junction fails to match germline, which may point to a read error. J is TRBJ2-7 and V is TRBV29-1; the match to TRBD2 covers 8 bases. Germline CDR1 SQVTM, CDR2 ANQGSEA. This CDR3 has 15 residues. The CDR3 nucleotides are TGCAGCGTCGTTACGGTTAGCGGGGCCTCCAACGAGCAGTACTTC. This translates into CSVVTVSGASNEQYF.

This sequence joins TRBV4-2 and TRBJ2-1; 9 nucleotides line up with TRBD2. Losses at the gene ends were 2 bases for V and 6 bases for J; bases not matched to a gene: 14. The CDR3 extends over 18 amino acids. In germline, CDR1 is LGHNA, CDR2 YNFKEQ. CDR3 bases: TGTGCCAGCAGCCAACTGATCTCCGGGACTAGCCCGGGCAATGAGCAGTTCTTC. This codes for CASSQLISGTSPGNEQFF.

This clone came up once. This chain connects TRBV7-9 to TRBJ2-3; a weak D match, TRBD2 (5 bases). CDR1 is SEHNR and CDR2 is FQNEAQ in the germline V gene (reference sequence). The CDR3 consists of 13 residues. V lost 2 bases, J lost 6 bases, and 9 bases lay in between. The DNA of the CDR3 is TGTGCCAGCAGCTTATCACTAGTTGATACGCAGTATTTT. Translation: CASSLSLVDTQYF.

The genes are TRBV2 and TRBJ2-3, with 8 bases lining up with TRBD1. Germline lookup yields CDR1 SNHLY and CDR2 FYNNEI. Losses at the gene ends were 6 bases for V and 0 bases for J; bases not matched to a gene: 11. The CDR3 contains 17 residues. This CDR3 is CASRWDRTYTSTDTQYF. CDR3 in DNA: TGTGCCAGCAGATGGGACAGGACTTATACTAGCACAGATACGCAGTATTTT.

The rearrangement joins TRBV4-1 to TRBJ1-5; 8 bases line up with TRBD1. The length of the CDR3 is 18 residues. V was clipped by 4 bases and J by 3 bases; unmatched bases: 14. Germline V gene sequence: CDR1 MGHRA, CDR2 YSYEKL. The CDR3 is CASSLSSSQGAVNQPQHF. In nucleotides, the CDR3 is TGCGCCAGCAGCCTCTCTTCTTCTCAGGGGGCCGTCAATCAGCCCCAGCATTTT.

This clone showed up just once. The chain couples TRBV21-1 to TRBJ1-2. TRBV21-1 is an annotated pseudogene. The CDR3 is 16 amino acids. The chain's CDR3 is CASNSQASRVDYGYTF. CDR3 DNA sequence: TGTGCCAGCAACTCGCAAGCATCGCGGGTTGACTATGGCTACACCTTC.

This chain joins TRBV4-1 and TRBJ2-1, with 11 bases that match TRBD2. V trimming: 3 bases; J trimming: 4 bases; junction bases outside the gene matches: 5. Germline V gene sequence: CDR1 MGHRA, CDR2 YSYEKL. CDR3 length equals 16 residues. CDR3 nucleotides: TGCGCCAGCAGCCAGTTGGGACTAGCGGTTTACAATGAGCAGTTCTTC. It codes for CASSQLGLAVYNEQFF.